The source of this TCR beta chain is a study of Ad26.COV2.S vaccination and SARS-CoV-2 variants. Study-wide points: Possible underestimation of total T cell responses by the TCR breadth and depth analyses was noted.

This table comes from immunoSEQ multiplex PCR, and its TCRdb copy is limited to in-frame clones, with some not included. Among roughly 380,000 clones listed, around nine tenths were seen once. Trimming took off 2 bases at V and 6 bases at J, with 14 bases between the two ends. The CDR3 has 14 amino acids. Germline CDR1 reads MNHEY; CDR2 reads SVGEGT. Treatment indicated: approximately 18 received Ad26.COV2.S at low or high dose, single or two shots; 5 received placebo; per-sample allocation not given. The investigators took samples on day 63 after the first vaccine or placebo injection. With regard to this clone: Antigen: not known.

Source: peripheral blood, taken in a trial of Ad26.COV2.S vaccine versus placebo. J is TRBJ2-7 and V is TRBV6-2 or TRBV6-3; a possible D gene is TRBD1 (6 bases). This clonotype originated in a person between 18 and 65 years old who received the Ad26.COV2.S COVID-19 vaccine or a placebo. CDR3 protein: CASSYDWTEPEQYF. CDR3 nucleotide sequence: TGTGCCAGCAGTTACGATTGGACAGAACCCGAGCAGTACTTC.